Listed below are T cell receptor beta chains from one sample, sequenced in a study of early T cells in non-severe SARS-CoV-2 infection. TCRdb re-called the 5' RACE reads through MiXCR, storing one row per CDR3 protein. The sample carries roughly 70,000 distinct CDR3 sequences, roughly 18% recorded once. This specimen was whole blood, taken at baseline. Source of these receptors: an adult who was a healthcare worker with PCR-confirmed SARS-CoV-2 infection or an uninfected control (not recorded which). Each CDR3 is given with its conserved first and last residue. A D gene is named only where the DNA matches it firmly. Rows may omit the clone size; those that give it use once, few, many or a size class.

clone_size d_call j_call v_call cdr3_nt cdr3_aa
. TRBD1 TRBJ2-4 TRBV11-2 TGTGCCAACCACTCCGGACAGGGGGGGAACATTCAGTACTTC CANHSGQGGNIQYF
. TRBD1 TRBJ2-7 TRBV4-3 TGCGCCAGCAGCCAAGATCTACGGACAGGCAACTACGAGCAGTACTTC CASSQDLRTGNYEQYF
. . TRBJ1-2 TRBV28 TGTGCCAGCAGTTTGGGGGCTTCCGTAGGTGGCTACACCTTC CASSLGASVGGYTF
few . TRBJ1-1 TRBV27 TGTGCCAGCAGTCCCAGGGGATACACTGAAGCTTTCTTT CASSPRGYTEAFF
few TRBD1 TRBJ2-2 TRBV12-3/TRBV12-4 TGTGCCAGCGGGAGATCCGGGACAGGGAAGTCCGGGGAGCTGTTTTTT CASGRSGTGKSGELFF
. TRBD1 TRBJ2-1 TRBV7-9 TGTGCCAGCAGCCAGGGACAGGGGGCCCACAATGAGCAGTTCTTC CASSQGQGAHNEQFF
few . TRBJ2-5 TRBV10-3 TGTGCCCCCAGGGGGGTCTGGGAGACCCAGTACTTC CAPRGVWETQYF
few . TRBJ1-1 TRBV7-2 TGTGCCAGCAGCGCTACGGGACAAATGGGGGTCACTGAAGCTTTCTTT CASSATGQMGVTEAFF
few TRBD2 TRBJ2-4 TRBV18 TGTGCCAGCTCACCCCCCTCCCGCGGGAGCGGCAACATTCAGTACTTC CASSPPSRGSGNIQYF
. . TRBJ1-1 TRBV6-5 TGTGCCAGCAGTTACTCGCAGGGGCTAGAAGCTTTCTTT CASSYSQGLEAFF
. . TRBJ2-2 TRBV5-1 TGCGCCAGCAACAACCGGCATGGGACCACCGGGGAGCTGTTTTTT CASNNRHGTTGELFF
. TRBD2 TRBJ2-5 TRBV5-4 TGTGCCAGCAGCCGATCAAACCAGCGGGGGGGGCGAGAGACCCAGTACTTC CASSRSNQRGGRETQYF
once . TRBJ1-5 TRBV5-5 TGTGCCAGCACTCCCGCGGCAGGGGCCAATCAGCCCCAGCATTTT CASTPAAGANQPQHF
. . TRBJ2-1 TRBV6-2/TRBV6-3 TGTGCCAGCAGGGATCTGGCAGTCGGCTACAATGAGCAGTTCTTC CASRDLAVGYNEQFF
many . TRBJ2-4 TRBV14 TGTGCCAGCAGCCAAGATGGGGGTGGCCAAAACATTCAGTACTTC CASSQDGGGQNIQYF
. . TRBJ2-1 TRBV28 TGTGCCAGCAGCCAAGTCCTAGCTAGGCAGTTCTTC CASSQVLARQFF
. . TRBJ1-4 TRBV19 TGTGCCAGTAGGATGGGCCGGACTAATGAAAAACTGTTTTTT CASRMGRTNEKLFF
many . TRBJ1-1 TRBV28 TGTGCCAGCAGTTTAGGGGGGGCTGGGACTGAAGCTTTCTTT CASSLGGAGTEAFF
. TRBD1 TRBJ1-6 TRBV20-1 TGCAGTGCTAGCGGGACAGGGCCCACACCCCTCCACTTT CSASGTGPTPLHF
few . TRBJ2-1 TRBV5-4 TGTGCCAGCAGCTTGGTGGGGTATGAGCAGTTCTTC CASSLVGYEQFF
. . TRBJ1-2 TRBV5-1 TGCGCCAGCAGCTTGGATTATGGAGGCTACACCTTC CASSLDYGGYTF
. TRBD1 TRBJ1-2 TRBV4-2 TGTGCCAGCAGCCTGAGGACAGGGGGGGATGGCTACACCTTC CASSLRTGGDGYTF
many . TRBJ1-5 TRBV9 TGTGCCAGCAGCGTAGGGAACGGTAATCAGCCCCAGCATTTT CASSVGNGNQPQHF
. . TRBJ2-7 TRBV7-2 TGTGCCAGCAGCCAGGCAGTTATTGGGCACGAGCAGTACTTC CASSQAVIGHEQYF
few TRBD2 TRBJ2-1 TRBV7-9 TGTGCCAGCAGCTCCGTAGCGGGAGAGGGGGGTGAGCAGTTCTTC CASSSVAGEGGEQFF
. TRBD1 TRBJ1-1 TRBV20-1 TGCAGTGCCAACCGACAGGGGATGAACACTGAAGCTTTCTTT CSANRQGMNTEAFF
many TRBD1 TRBJ1-4 TRBV12-3/TRBV12-4 TGTGCCAGCAGTCCCGACAGGGACTATGAAAAACTGTTTTTT CASSPDRDYEKLFF
. TRBD1 TRBJ1-1 TRBV7-9 TGTGCCAGCAGCTTTCCGACAGGGGGTACTGAAGCTTTCTTT CASSFPTGGTEAFF
few . TRBJ2-4 TRBV20-1 TGCAGTGCTAGAGATTCCCGGGTAGCCAAAAACATTCAGTACTTC CSARDSRVAKNIQYF
. TRBD1 TRBJ1-6 TRBV20-1 TGCAGTGCTAGAGGGGGGGACAGAAGCTCCTATAATTCACCCCTCCACTTT CSARGGDRSSYNSPLHF
few . TRBJ1-5 TRBV7-6 TGTGCCAGCAGCGAATTGGCGGGGGAGCAGCCCCAGCATTTT CASSELAGEQPQHF
few . TRBJ1-6 TRBV6-2/TRBV6-3 TGTGCCAGCAGTTCCCCCACCGCGGCGGGAAATTCACCCCTCCACTTT CASSSPTAAGNSPLHF
. . TRBJ2-2 TRBV5-1 TGCGCCAGCAGCTTGTTCTCCAGGGTCGGAACCGGGGAGCTGTTTTTT CASSLFSRVGTGELFF
. . TRBJ2-5 TRBV24-1 TGTGCCACCAGTGATGACAGGAAGACCCAGTACTTC CATSDDRKTQYF
. TRBD1 TRBJ2-7 TRBV6-5 TGTGCCAGCAGTTACTCAGGACAGGGGACCCACGAGCAGTACTTC CASSYSGQGTHEQYF
few . TRBJ1-2 TRBV28 TGTGCCAGCAGTGGTGTCAGGGCGGCTAACTATGGCTACACCTTC CASSGVRAANYGYTF
many . TRBJ1-6 TRBV20-1 TGCAGTGCCCAAGAGGGTAATTCACCCCTCCACTTT CSAQEGNSPLHF
once . TRBJ1-2 TRBV28 TGTGCCAGCAGGATACAGGGCCGGCACTATGGCTACACCTTC CASRIQGRHYGYTF
. TRBD1 TRBJ1-4 TRBV6-6 TGTGCCAGCAGACCCGGGACAGGGTTTAATGAAAAACTGTTTTTT CASRPGTGFNEKLFF
few . TRBJ2-7 TRBV10-3 TGTGCCATCAGTGAGTCGGCAGGGACCGACGAGCAGTACTTC CAISESAGTDEQYF
many . TRBJ1-3 TRBV28 TGTGCCAGCAGTCCTATAGGCACTCGCACCATATATTTT CASSPIGTRTIYF
many . TRBJ1-5 TRBV10-3 TGTGCCATCAACAGGGAGGCCAATCAGCCCCAGCATTTT CAINREANQPQHF
many TRBD1 TRBJ1-2 TRBV7-9 TGTGCCAGCAGCTTAGATGGGGCCAGGGGGAATGACGGCTACACCTTC CASSLDGARGNDGYTF
few . TRBJ2-3 TRBV27 TGTGCCAGCAAACAGGGACCGGTCAGCACAGATACGCAGTATTTT CASKQGPVSTDTQYF
few . TRBJ1-2 TRBV27 TGTGCCAGCAGCGGACAGACTAACTATGGCTACACCTTC CASSGQTNYGYTF
few TRBD1 TRBJ1-5 TRBV19 TGTGCCAGTAGTATCAAACAGGGGGATCAGCCCCAGCATTTT CASSIKQGDQPQHF
few . TRBJ1-1 TRBV30 TGTGCCTGGAGCAAGACAGGGAACACTGAAGCTTTCTTT CAWSKTGNTEAFF
few . TRBJ2-3 TRBV5-8 TGTGCCAGCAGCTTGGGGACAACTCGAGATACGCAGTATTTT CASSLGTTRDTQYF